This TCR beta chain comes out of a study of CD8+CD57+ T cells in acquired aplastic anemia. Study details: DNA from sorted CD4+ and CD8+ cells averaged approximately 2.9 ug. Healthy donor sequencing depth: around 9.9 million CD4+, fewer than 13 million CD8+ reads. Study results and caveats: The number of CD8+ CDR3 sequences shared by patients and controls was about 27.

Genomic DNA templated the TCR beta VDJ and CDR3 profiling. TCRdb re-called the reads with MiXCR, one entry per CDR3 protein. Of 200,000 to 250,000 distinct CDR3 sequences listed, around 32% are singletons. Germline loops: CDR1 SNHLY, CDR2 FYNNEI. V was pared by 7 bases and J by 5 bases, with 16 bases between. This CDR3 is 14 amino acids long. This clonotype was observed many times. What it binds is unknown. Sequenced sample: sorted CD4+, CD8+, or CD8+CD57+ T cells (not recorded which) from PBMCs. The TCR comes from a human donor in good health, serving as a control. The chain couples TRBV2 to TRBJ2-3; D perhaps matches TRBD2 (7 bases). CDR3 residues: CASKKAGAGDTQYF. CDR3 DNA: TGTGCCAGCAAAAAGGCGGGGGCAGGAGATACGCAGTATTTT.